This T cell receptor (beta chain) was recorded in a study of blood T cell repertoires in COVID-19. Study information: Samples representing acute and convalescent COVID-19 were sourced from the United States, Italy and Spain. The cDNA or gDNA used as material had been derived from T cells, B-cell-depleted T cells, or PBMCs.

Germline-derived CDR1 and CDR2 are MDHEN and SYDVKM. CDR3 length equals 17 residues. The J segment lost 5 bases and the V segment lost 5 bases, leaving 12 bases of the junction unmatched. Original methodology: Amplification with reference gene primers provided the estimates of nucleated cell counts. Assay: immunoSEQ multiplex PCR; the TCRdb copy retains only in-frame clones and omits some. V, J and clone size were drawn from that table, and D and trimming were deduced from the DNA. The data contain 140,000 or so clones, around 84% of them singletons. The sequencing input was peripheral blood. This receptor was taken from a man aged 25 to 40 with COVID-19, enrolled during active disease. The rearrangement uses TRBV28 and TRBJ2-1; 10 bases fit TRBD2. The CDR3 is CASSPDGLAGVNNEQFF. The CDR3, as DNA: TGTGCCAGCAGTCCGGATGGGCTAGCGGGAGTTAACAATGAGCAGTTCTTC.